The next 30 T cell receptor beta chains were all read from a single sample in a study of control samples from healthy donors and cancer patients. The assay was immunoSEQ multiplex PCR, and TCRdb's table has in-frame clones only and misses some. The profile shows approximately 100,000 clones, around 89% of them singletons. Sequenced material: blood. The receptors derive from a man aged 25-40 years in good health.

J is TRBJ1-1 and V is TRBV7-9; D gene uncertain. The CDR3 totals 17 residues. The V and J ends lost 4 bases and 1 base respectively, with 19 bases between them. Germline CDR1 and CDR2: SEHNR and FQNEAQ (reference sequence). The CDR3 is CASSWARTVWRNTEAFF. CDR3 nucleotide sequence: TGTGCCAGCAGCTGGGCAAGAACAGTCTGGCGGAACACTGAAGCTTTCTTT.

The rearrangement links TRBV28 to TRBJ1-6; 9 bases fit TRBD1. CDR1 MDHEN and CDR2 SYDVKM come from the germline V gene. Trimming cost V 6 bases and J 7 bases; bases outside gene matches: 4. This CDR3 spans 14 amino acids. CDR3 sequence (DNA): TGTGCCAGCAGGGGACAGGGAGAGAATTCACCCCTCCACTTT. The encoded protein is CASRGQGENSPLHF.

This clone has only a few counts. The chain combines TRBV7-2 with TRBJ1-2; D may be TRBD1 (6 bases). The CDR3 is 15 residues long. Germline loops: CDR1 SGHTA, CDR2 FQGNSA. Trimming shortened V by 2 bases and J by 5 bases, and 15 bases separated the two germline ends. In DNA, the CDR3 is TGTGCCAGCAGCTTAAGCCTCGGACAGACATATGGCTACACCTTC. It yields the protein CASSLSLGQTYGYTF.

The V gene is TRBV2, the J gene TRBJ1-4; unclear D gene. The CDR3 covers 15 residues. V was clipped by 4 bases and J by 8 bases, with 17 bases between them. Germline V lookup: CDR1 SNHLY, CDR2 FYNNEI. CDR3 coding DNA: TGTGCCAGCAGTGGAAGTCGCACCGTGGGCGAAAAACTGTTTTTT. Translation: CASSGSRTVGEKLFF.

The J gene is TRBJ1-5, the V gene TRBV6-1; the D is unclear. The V end lost 2 bases, the J end lost 2 bases, and 4 bases lay between the germline ends. Germline loops: CDR1 MNHNS, CDR2 SASEGT. The CDR3 contains 13 residues. CDR3 region: CASSESGNQPQHF. CDR3 coding DNA: TGTGCCAGCAGTGAATCTGGCAATCAGCCCCAGCATTTT.

The gene calls are TRBV11-2 and TRBJ2-7, with a possible D match to TRBD2 (5 bases). CDR3 length: 13 residues. V lost 5 bases and J 1 base, leaving 9 bases between the germline ends. Germline V gene data show CDR1 as SGHAT and CDR2 as FQNNGV. CDR3: CASSRDASYEQYF. The CDR3 DNA reads as TGTGCCAGCAGCCGGGATGCTTCCTACGAGCAGTACTTC.

The chain carries TRBV3-1 (or the pseudogene TRBV3-2) and TRBJ1-1; the D gene is possibly TRBD1 (6 bases). CDR1 LGHDT and CDR2 YNNKEL come from the germline V gene (reference sequence). V was shortened by 1 base and J by 5 bases, with 8 bases between the two germline ends. CDR3 length: 13 residues. The CDR3 is CASSQGTVTEAFF. The CDR3 nucleotides read TGTGCCAGCAGCCAAGGGACAGTTACTGAAGCTTTCTTT.

The chain combines TRBV6-5 with TRBJ1-6; 9 nucleotides match TRBD1. This CDR3 spans 14 amino acids. J was trimmed by 6 bases and V by 7 bases; bases with no gene match: 4. Germline V gene data show CDR1 as MNHEY and CDR2 as SVGAGI. CDR3 coding DNA: TGTGCCAGCACTGGGACAGGGCTTAATTCACCCCTCCACTTT. Its protein product is CASTGTGLNSPLHF.

The chain uses TRBV3-1 (or the pseudogene TRBV3-2) and TRBJ1-3, with a tentative D call TRBD1 (6 bases). The CDR3 is 16 amino acids. Germline lookup yields CDR1 LGHDT and CDR2 YNNKEL (reference sequence). Trimming took 0 bases from V and 9 from J, leaving 18 bases between them. CDR3 DNA sequence: TGTGCCAGCAGCCAAGATTACAGGGCCCGCTGGTTCACCATATATTTT. It yields the protein CASSQDYRARWFTIYF.

V and J are TRBV6-2 or TRBV6-3 and TRBJ1-5, with unresolved D. This CDR3 has 13 amino acids. V lost 2 bases, J lost 9 bases, and 11 bases lay in between. CDR1 and CDR2 (germline): MNHEY, SVGEGT. Here the CDR3 reads CASSYRRNGPQHF. CDR3 sequence (DNA): TGTGCCAGCAGTTACAGGAGGAATGGGCCCCAGCATTTT.

The chain links TRBV6-6 to TRBJ1-1; D may be TRBD1 (5 bases). Germline V gene data show CDR1 as MNHNY and CDR2 as SVGAGI (reference sequence). Trimming left V 3 bases short and J 4 bases short, with 12 bases between. This CDR3 is built from 14 residues. CDR3 residues: CASSYGGVGTEAFF. Here the CDR3 DNA reads TGTGCCAGCAGTTATGGAGGGGTGGGCACTGAAGCTTTCTTT.

This sequence joins TRBV9 and TRBJ2-7, with 8 bases lining up with TRBD2. The CDR3 spans 16 residues. Germline V CDR1 and CDR2: SGDLS, YYNGEE. With 0 bases clipped from V and 4 bases from J, the junction kept 9 bases outside the gene matches. CDR3 DNA: TGTGCCAGCAGCGTAGGTTTTGGGACTAGAGGTTACGAGCAGTACTTC. This gives the protein CASSVGFGTRGYEQYF.

The chain has TRBV19 and TRBJ1-4; 9 nucleotides align to TRBD1. V trimming: 5 bases; J trimming: 5 bases; junction bases outside the gene matches: 15. The CDR3 extends over 18 amino acids. Germline V CDR1 and CDR2: LNHDA, SQIVND (reference sequence). The CDR3 spells CASSLHQPGTGINEKLFF. CDR3 in DNA: TGTGCCAGTAGTCTACACCAACCCGGGACAGGGATAAATGAAAAACTGTTTTTT.

This chain uses TRBV7-2 with TRBJ2-1, with TRBD2 identical over 10 bases. CDR1 is SGHTA, CDR2 FQGNSA, per germline. Trimming cost V 5 bases and J 9 bases; bases outside gene matches: 10. CDR3 length: 15 residues. For the CDR3, the DNA is TGTGCCAGCAGCCAGGGACTAGCGAGGGGGGGTGAGCAGTTCTTC. This codes for CASSQGLARGGEQFF. Looking up the rest from reference TRBV7-2 and TRBJ2-1 gives the full variable domain: GAGVSQSPSNKVTEKGKDVELRCDPISGHTALYWYRQSLGQGLEFLIYFQGNSAPDKSGLPSDRFSAERTGGSVSTLTIQRTQQEDSAVYLCASSQGLARGGEQFFGPGTRLTVL.

The rearrangement links TRBV11-1 to TRBJ2-7; D gene unclear. This CDR3 comprises 15 residues. V lost 5 bases and J 0 bases, leaving 14 bases between the germline ends. Per germline, CDR1 SGHAT and CDR2 FQDESV (reference sequence). The CDR3 nucleotides read TGTGCCAGCAGCCCCGGCGTTCCTATCTCCTACGAGCAGTACTTC. Amino acids: CASSPGVPISYEQYF.

The genes are TRBV11-2 and TRBJ1-2; 8 bases fit TRBD1. V dropped 5 bases and J dropped 4; count of bases not matched to a gene: 9. Germline values: CDR1 SGHAT, CDR2 FQNNGV. The length of the CDR3 is 15 residues. The CDR3 region has the DNA TGTGCCAGCAGCCCCGGGACAGGCCTTCTCTATGGCTACACCTTC. Its protein product is CASSPGTGLLYGYTF.

This chain links TRBV30 with TRBJ2-2; 7 bases map to TRBD1. V lost 0 bases to trimming and J lost 5 bases; unmatched junction nucleotides: 3. Germline V lookup: CDR1 GTSNPN, CDR2 SVGIG (reference sequence). CDR3 size: 14 residues. The CDR3 loop is CAWSVQQGTGELFF. DNA of the CDR3: TGTGCCTGGAGTGTACAACAGGGGACCGGGGAGCTGTTTTTT. The whole variable domain, remainder taken from reference TRBV30 and TRBJ2-2, is SQTIHQWPATLVQPVGSPLSLECTVEGTSNPNLYWYRQAAGRGLQLLFYSVGIGQISSEVPQNLSASRPQDRQFILSSKKLLLSDSGFYLCAWSVQQGTGELFFGEGSRLTVL.

V is TRBV6-2 or TRBV6-3 and J is TRBJ1-5; the D gene is possibly TRBD1 (5 bases). Trimming pared 6 bases from V and 5 bases from J, leaving 17 bases between. Germline-derived CDR1 and CDR2 are MNHEY and SVGEGT. The length of the CDR3 is 15 residues. The CDR3 DNA sequence: TGTGCCAGCAGCCCCCCACAGGTGCCACATCAGCCCCAGCATTTT. Its protein is CASSPPQVPHQPQHF.

The V call is TRBV7-8, the J call TRBJ1-3, with a tentative D call TRBD1 (5 bases). The germline gives CDR1 SGHVS, CDR2 FQNEAQ. The CDR3 runs to 19 residues. Between the trimmed V and J ends, which lost 5 bases and 0 bases, there was a span of 23 bases. The CDR3 DNA reads as TGTGCCAGCAGCCCGAAGTGGGGGGGAGGGGCCTTCTCTGGAAACACCATATATTTT. It encodes CASSPKWGGGAFSGNTIYF.

This chain uses TRBV19 with TRBJ2-3, with 12 bases identical to TRBD2. Germline assignment: CDR1 LNHDA and CDR2 SQIVND (reference sequence). The CDR3 loop spans 17 amino acids. V dropped 7 bases and J dropped 0; count of bases not matched to a gene: 8. As DNA, the CDR3 is TGTGCCAGTAAACGCCTAGCGGGGGGGGCTAGCACAGATACGCAGTATTTT. It translates to CASKRLAGGASTDTQYF.

A note on this clone: A read error may account for a junction end that differs from germline. The rearrangement links TRBV6-5 to TRBJ1-1; 10 bases fit TRBD1. CDR1 is MNHEY, CDR2 SVGAGI, per germline. This CDR3 is built from 15 residues. The CDR3 DNA reads as TGTGCCAGCAGTGACTCTGGACAGGGGGGCACTGAAGCTTTCTTT. Amino acid sequence: CASSDSGQGGTEAFF.

The chain has TRBV7-2 and TRBJ2-7, with 8 positions matching TRBD2. Germline values: CDR1 SGHTA, CDR2 FQGNSA. This CDR3 comprises 16 residues. V shed 4 bases, J shed 1 base, and the junction held 9 bases outside the gene matches. In DNA, the CDR3 is TGTGCCAGCAGCTCCCGGCCGGGACTAGTATCCTACGAGCAGTACTTC. Amino acids: CASSSRPGLVSYEQYF.

V usage is TRBV28 and J usage is TRBJ2-2, with a tentative D call TRBD2 (6 bases). CDR3 size: 17 residues. The V gene's germline CDR1 is MDHEN and CDR2 SYDVKM. The V end was cut by 6 bases, the J end by 2 bases, with 19 bases between. DNA of the CDR3: TGTGCCAGCAGGAAACGACTAGTTTTCGGAAACACCGGGGAGCTGTTTTTT. Its protein is CASRKRLVFGNTGELFF. Filled out from reference TRBV28 and TRBJ2-2, the complete variable domain reads DVKVTQSSRYLVKRTGEKVFLECVQDMDHENMFWYRQDPGLGLRLIYFSYDVKMKEKGDIPEGYSVSREKKERFSLILESASTNQTSMYLCASRKRLVFGNTGELFFGEGSRLTVL.

The J gene is TRBJ2-3, the V gene TRBV3-1 (or the pseudogene TRBV3-2), with a weak D call TRBD2 (5 bases). Germline loops: CDR1 LGHDT, CDR2 YNNKEL (reference sequence). The ends were cut back, 1 base at V and 2 bases at J, with 10 bases in the middle. CDR3 size: 15 residues. CDR3 DNA: TGTGCCAGCAGCCAAGTAGAGGGTTTCACAGATACGCAGTATTTT. Translated: CASSQVEGFTDTQYF.

The rearrangement uses TRBV19 and TRBJ2-4; D remains ambiguous. The CDR3 runs 14 residues. CDR1 LNHDA and CDR2 SQIVND come from the germline V gene (reference sequence). V dropped 3 bases and J dropped 0 bases, with 6 bases sitting between them. The chain's CDR3 is CASSMGLAKNIQYF. The CDR3 DNA reads as TGTGCCAGTAGTATGGGGTTAGCCAAAAACATTCAGTACTTC.

This chain links TRBV25-1 with TRBJ2-5; perhaps TRBD1 as D (5 bases). Germline assignment: CDR1 MGHDK and CDR2 SYGVNS. The CDR3 loop spans 17 amino acids. CDR3 sequence: CLSSIAMKTVQQETQYF. As DNA, the CDR3 is TGTCTTTCCTCGATTGCAATGAAGACAGTTCAACAAGAGACCCAGTACTTC.

J is TRBJ2-3 and V is TRBV12-5, with 11 positions matching TRBD2. The CDR3 covers 15 residues. Trimming removed 2 bases from V and 3 bases from J; junction bases left unmatched: 1. Germline V CDR1 and CDR2: LGHNT, FRNRAP. The CDR3 region has the DNA TGTGCTAGTGGTTTGTGGACTAGCGGGACAGATACGCAGTATTTT. This sequence encodes CASGLWTSGTDTQYF.

The chain recombines TRBV29-1 with TRBJ1-1; D ambiguous. The CDR3 loop spans 12 amino acids. Germline V lookup: CDR1 SQVTM, CDR2 ANQGSEA. V was shortened by 4 bases and J by 7 bases, with 13 bases between the two germline ends. DNA of the CDR3: TGCAGCGTTGGCTTGGCAGGTTTTGAAGCTTTCTTT. Translated: CSVGLAGFEAFF.

This clone was seen a single time. J is TRBJ2-5 and V is TRBV5-4, with D perhaps TRBD1 (5 bases). CDR1 and CDR2 from the germline V gene are SGHNT and YYREEE (reference sequence). The length of the CDR3 is 13 residues. V lost 0 bases, J lost 4 bases, and 7 bases lay in between. DNA of the CDR3: TGTGCCAGCAGCTTGGGGGGCGCAGAGACCCAGTACTTC. Protein product: CASSLGGAETQYF. The full variable domain, with the rest looked up from reference TRBV5-4 and TRBJ2-5, is ETGVTQSPTHLIKTRGQQVTLRCSSQSGHNTVSWYQQALGQGPQFIFQYYREEENGRGNFPPRFSGLQFPNYSSELNVNALELDDSALYLCASSLGGAETQYFGPGTRLLVL.

This chain joins TRBV6-7 and TRBJ1-5; D possibly corresponds to TRBD1 (6 bases). TRBV6-7 counts as an open reading frame of uncertain function. The CDR3 is 17 residues long. Deletions cut 3 bases from V and 0 bases from J, with 15 bases between. The CDR3 DNA reads TGTGCCAGCAGTTATTCTTCGGGACAAAATAGCAATCAGCCCCAGCATTTT. It translates to CASSYSSGQNSNQPQHF.